Below, 9 T cell receptor beta chains from the same sample are listed, as sequenced in a study of T cell responses to AZD1222 COVID-19 vaccine (dated by TCRdb to the early 2020s). Library prep was done by the immunoSEQ multiplex PCR assay. In its TCRdb copy, this immuneACCESS table keeps in-frame sequences only and misses some clones. Where compared with another copy, unresolved V genes explain less than half of these, and the others have no known cause. Recorded for this sample are 99,000 or so clones; over 80% of them occurred a single time. The leading ten clones occupy over 6.5% of the sample. What the time point label conveys for this sample: baseline before first vaccination. The starting material was peripheral blood, obtained on day 0 of AZD1222 vaccination. Every receptor here comes from an adult in good health.

CDR3 sequence: CASSEGAGGGKPQHF. Written as DNA, the CDR3 is TGTGCCAGCAGTGAAGGAGCCGGGGGAGGCAAGCCCCAGCATTTT. The chain has TRBV6-1 and TRBJ1-5, with D maybe TRBD1 (5 bases). V lost 1 base and J lost 8, with 15 bases in between. Germline V gene lookup returns CDR1 MNHNS and CDR2 SASEGT. The CDR3 has 15 amino acids.

The chain links TRBV6-2 or TRBV6-3 to TRBJ2-7; unclear D gene. The germline gives CDR1 MNHEY, CDR2 SVGEGT. V was clipped by 2 bases and J by 3 bases, with 17 bases between them. This CDR3 has 16 residues. The CDR3 reads CASSYGSSYIDYEQYF. CDR3 in DNA: TGTGCCAGCAGTTACGGTTCCTCCTACATAGACTACGAGCAGTACTTC.

This CDR3 reads CASSFDIRKNIQYF. CDR3 sequence (DNA): TGTGCCAGCAGCTTTGACATCCGCAAAAACATTCAGTACTTC. This chain joins TRBV5-8 and TRBJ2-4; no definite D call. Germline V gene lookup returns CDR1 SGHTS and CDR2 YDEGEE. V dropped 2 bases and J dropped 3 bases, with 9 bases sitting between them. This CDR3 region has 14 residues.

The chain joins TRBV2 to TRBJ1-4; D not resolved. Germline CDR1 is SNHLY and CDR2 is FYNNEI. This CDR3 is 13 amino acids long. Trimming cost V 6 bases and J 10 bases, with 15 bases left between them. The CDR3 bases are TGTGCCAGCAGAGATCGGGAAACCGGAAAACTGTTTTTT. It translates to CASRDRETGKLFF.

This clone has only one observation. The chain uses TRBV19 and TRBJ1-4; possibly TRBD1 for D (5 bases). Between the trimmed V and J ends, which lost 10 bases and 14 bases, there was a span of 17 bases. The CDR3 has 11 amino acids. Germline loops: CDR1 LNHDA, CDR2 SQIVND (reference sequence). The CDR3 nucleotides read TGTGCCACCAAGGGGACCACTCACCTGTTTTTT. Protein: CATKGTTHLFF.

The V call is TRBV4-2, the J call TRBJ2-5, with 9 bases lining up with TRBD2. This CDR3 region has 15 residues. Losses at the gene ends were 4 bases for V and 4 bases for J; bases not matched to a gene: 7. Per the germline V gene, CDR1 is LGHNA and CDR2 is YNFKEQ. CDR3: CASSLGTSSRETQYF. In DNA, the CDR3 is TGTGCCAGCAGCCTTGGGACTAGCAGTAGAGAGACCCAGTACTTC.

The rearrangement links TRBV18 to TRBJ1-5, with a possible D match to TRBD1 (5 bases). The CDR3 has 15 amino acids. Germline CDR1 and CDR2: KGHSH and LQKENI. V lost 2 bases to trimming and J lost 6 bases, with 14 bases between them. In DNA, the CDR3 is TGTGCCAGCTCACCAGGAGGGCAGGGCACTCAGCCCCAGCATTTT. Encoded protein: CASSPGGQGTQPQHF.

The CDR3 region has the DNA TGTGCCAGTAGCCAGGGAGTTCGTCCCCATGGCTACACCTTC. Amino acid sequence: CASSQGVRPHGYTF. The chain combines TRBV19 with TRBJ1-2, with a weak D call TRBD1 (5 bases). CDR3 length: 14 residues. V was cut by 6 bases and J by 6 bases, with 17 bases left in between. Germline values: CDR1 LNHDA, CDR2 SQIVND (reference sequence).

This clone appeared a few times. V gene TRBV7-2 combines with J gene TRBJ1-6; weak D call: TRBD1 (5 bases). This CDR3 has 16 residues. V lost 5 bases and J 4 bases, leaving 15 bases between the germline ends. Germline loops: CDR1 SGHTA, CDR2 FQGNSA. CDR3 in DNA: TGTGCCAGCAGCCCCCAGGGTGAGATTTATAATTCACCCCTCCACTTT. Protein sequence: CASSPQGEIYNSPLHF.